This TCR beta chain was recovered during a study of T cells after yellow fever vaccination. Via MiXCR, TCRdb re-called the 5' RACE reads, giving one row per CDR3 protein. The table has approximately 240,000 distinct CDR3 sequences, approximately 3.6% seen once. Findings and limits, study-wide: Weaker overall was a secondary response that nonetheless peaked faster, on day 5 versus 15.

There are many counts of this clonotype. Its specificity is not known. This CDR3 contains 15 residues. Between the trimmed V and J ends, which lost 2 bases and 8 bases, there was a span of 16 bases. The germline gives CDR1 SGHDT, CDR2 YYEEEE. Specimen: PBMCs, collected 15 days after the yellow fever booster vaccination. This chain connects TRBV5-6 to TRBJ2-2; either TRBD1 or TRBD2 may fit D (6 bases each). This TCR was sampled from a man between 18 and 35 years old who received the YFV17D yellow fever vaccine. CDR3 amino acids: CASSFYREVAGELFF. CDR3 sequence (DNA): TGTGCCAGCAGCTTCTACAGGGAGGTAGCGGGGGAGCTGTTTTTT.